This TCR beta chain was documented in a study of blood T cell repertoires in COVID-19. The CDR3 runs to 17 residues. Trimming took off 0 bases at V and 2 bases at J, with 11 bases between the two ends. From germline, CDR1 is LGHDT and CDR2 YNNKEL (reference sequence). Sequencing used immunoSEQ multiplex PCR; TCRdb keeps in-frame clones, though not all of them. The sample records about 370,000 clones, more than 80% being singletons. The sequence derives from a woman in her twenties or thirties with COVID-19, enrolled during active disease. This chain uses TRBV3-1 (or the pseudogene TRBV3-2) with TRBJ2-6; TRBD1 is a possible D gene (6 bases). What was sequenced was peripheral blood. This CDR3 is CASSQDLGAAGANVLTF. CDR3 DNA: TGTGCCAGCAGCCAAGACCTGGGGGCAGCTGGGGCCAACGTCCTGACTTTC.